The clone carrying this TCR beta chain was seen at least ten times. The data derive from a study of regulatory T cells in long-lasting Graves disease. Time point specified: newly diagnosed GD, antithyroid drugs for less than 3 months. Following extraction of RNA from PBMCs, that RNA was used to make the TCR library. Arm-PCR of CDR3 regions and iRepertoire HTBI primers were used to build TCR beta libraries. TCRdb reprocessed the multiplex PCR reads with MiXCR, giving one entry per CDR3 protein. The sample holds 500,000 or so distinct CDR3 sequences, 14% seen once. V lost 5 bases to trimming and J lost 4 bases, with 15 bases between them. The CDR3 totals 15 residues. Germline CDR1 is SEHNR and CDR2 is FQNEAQ (reference sequence). These data are also associated with another study on T cells in Graves' hyperthyroidism and ophthalmopathy.

The chain is built from TRBV7-9 and TRBJ2-1; D perhaps matches TRBD2 (7 bases). This material consisted of peripheral blood mononuclear cells (PBMCs), taken at new diagnosis, from a patient treated with antithyroid drugs. The TCR originated in a woman aged 45 to 65 with Graves disease. In DNA, the CDR3 is TGTGCCAGCAGCCAGGGGACTACAACTTACAATGAGCAGTTCTTC. Its translation: CASSQGTTTYNEQFF.